This T cell receptor beta chain was identified in a study of beta chain features in type 1 diabetes. Trimming cost V 3 bases and J 0 bases; bases outside gene matches: 5. The CDR3 covers 15 residues. Per the germline V gene, CDR1 is SQVTM and CDR2 is ANQGSEA. This clone has just a few counts. Its target is unknown. Reverse transcription of all isolated RNA meant that expressed TCRB transcripts were sequenced. Profiled with immunoSEQ multiplex PCR; TCRdb holds only in-frame clones, not every one. The sample comprises some 240,000 clones, 16% of which are singletons, and 0.065% to 0.095% rests with the top ten. Study findings and constraints: For Type 1 diabetes patients, all four CD4+ subsets carried TCRB CDR3s that were moderately but significantly shorter.

This TCR was recovered from a man between 25 and 39 years old with type 1 diabetes. This chain connects TRBV29-1 to TRBJ2-3; 8 bases are shared with TRBD1. The sample was naive CD4+ T cells from blood. CDR3 residues: CSVEEDRGSTDTQYF. Here the CDR3 DNA reads TGCAGCGTTGAGGAAGACAGGGGTAGCACAGATACGCAGTATTTT.